The 16 T cell receptor beta chains in this list originate from one sample, sequenced in a study of cytomegalovirus exposure and HLA in healthy donors. Primers: 60 Vbeta forward and 13 Jbeta reverse. Profiled with immunoSEQ multiplex PCR; TCRdb holds only in-frame clones, not every one. The data show about 98,000 clones, around 67% seen once. The sequenced material came from PBMCs. Receptors were obtained from a male donor in good health and CMV-seronegative.

The sample holds a few counts of this clone. The V call is TRBV27, the J call TRBJ2-7, with 10 nucleotides matching TRBD2. This CDR3 has 15 residues. V was clipped by 3 bases and J by 5 bases; unmatched bases: 7. Germline values: CDR1 MNHEY, CDR2 SMNVEV (reference sequence). The CDR3 protein is CASSFSSSGSNEQYF. CDR3 DNA: TGTGCCAGCAGTTTCTCTTCTAGCGGGAGTAACGAGCAGTACTTC.

Only a few counts were recorded for this clone. V is TRBV10-3 and J is TRBJ1-1, with TRBD1 as a possible D gene (6 bases). Germline loops: CDR1 ENHRY, CDR2 SYGVKD. Trimming left V 8 bases short and J 0 bases short, with 7 bases between. The CDR3 spans 12 residues. The CDR3 region is CAIGQLNTEAFF. The CDR3 bases are TGTGCCATCGGACAGCTGAACACTGAAGCTTTCTTT.

This clone has a single count. The V and J genes are TRBV29-1 and TRBJ1-2; D remains unclear. Germline loops: CDR1 SQVTM, CDR2 ANQGSEA. This CDR3 region has 17 residues. V was shortened by 4 bases and J by 4 bases, with 25 bases between the two germline ends. The DNA for the CDR3 is TGCAGCGTTGTAATGGAGGTCAGCACGGGTCGTGGCTATGGCTACACCTTC. It is translated as CSVVMEVSTGRGYGYTF. Based on the CDR3 plus reference TRBV29-1 and TRBJ1-2, the full variable domain is SAVISQKPSRDICQRGTSLTIQCQVDSQVTMMFWYRQQPGQSLTLIATANQGSEATYESGFVIDKFPISRPNLTFSTLTVSNMSPEDSSIYLCSVVMEVSTGRGYGYTFGSGTRLTVV.

V usage is TRBV27 and J usage is TRBJ2-7; maybe TRBD2 (6 bases). There are 13 residues in the CDR3. The V gene's germline CDR1 is MNHEY and CDR2 SMNVEV (reference sequence). V dropped 3 bases and J dropped 5 bases, with 11 bases sitting between them. CDR3 nucleotide sequence: TGTGCCAGCAGTTTGGGGGGAACGAACGAGCAGTACTTC. As protein: CASSLGGTNEQYF.

This chain connects TRBV28 to TRBJ2-7; no reliable D call. The CDR3 extends over 16 amino acids. Trimming cost V 3 bases and J 4 bases, with 19 bases left between them. The germline gives CDR1 MDHEN, CDR2 SYDVKM. As DNA, the CDR3 is TGTGCCAGCAGTTTCTCCCTAGTGGAAACGGTTTACGAGCAGTACTTC. Protein sequence: CASSFSLVETVYEQYF.

This clone was recorded once. The chain combines TRBV11-3 with TRBJ1-1; the match to TRBD1 covers 7 bases. This CDR3 has 15 residues. Per germline, CDR1 SGHNT and CDR2 YENEEA. With V trimmed by 4 bases and J by 1 base, 6 bases remained unmatched. CDR3 region: CASSYRSGGNTEAFF. The CDR3 nucleotides are TGTGCCAGCAGCTATCGTTCAGGGGGGAACACTGAAGCTTTCTTT. The variable domain in full, with the rest retrieved from reference TRBV11-3 and TRBJ1-1, is EAGVVQSPRYKIIEKKQPVAFWCNPISGHNTLYWYLQNLGQGPELLIRYENEEAVDDSQLPKDRFSAERLKGVDSTLKIQPAELGDSAVYLCASSYRSGGNTEAFFGQGTRLTVV.

The V call is TRBV7-9, the J call TRBJ2-7; TRBD2 is a possible D gene (5 bases). Germline V gene sequence: CDR1 SEHNR, CDR2 FQNEAQ (reference sequence). The CDR3 sequence is 14 residues long. The V and J ends lost 2 bases and 5 bases respectively, with 13 bases between them. CDR3 loop: CASSLILGGNEQYF. In DNA, the CDR3 is TGTGCCAGCAGCTTAATACTAGGAGGCAACGAGCAGTACTTC.

In DNA form, the CDR3 reads TGTGCCAGCAGTTCTCCGGGTCCGCTAGGGGCCGGGGAGCTGTTTTTT. This encodes CASSSPGPLGAGELFF. V gene TRBV28 combines with J gene TRBJ2-2; possibly TRBD1 for D (5 bases). Germline V gives CDR1 MDHEN, CDR2 SYDVKM. Between the trimmed V and J ends, which lost 4 bases and 6 bases, there was a span of 18 bases. The CDR3 contains 16 residues. The whole variable domain, remainder taken from reference TRBV28 and TRBJ2-2, is DVKVTQSSRYLVKRTGEKVFLECVQDMDHENMFWYRQDPGLGLRLIYFSYDVKMKEKGDIPEGYSVSREKKERFSLILESASTNQTSMYLCASSSPGPLGAGELFFGEGSRLTVL.

This chain connects TRBV29-1 to TRBJ2-2; weak D call: TRBD1 (6 bases). This CDR3 is built from 13 residues. The germline CDR1 and CDR2 sequences are SQVTM and ANQGSEA. V lost 6 bases and J 4 bases, leaving 12 bases between the germline ends. The CDR3 loop reads CSVLRGTTGELFF. CDR3 nucleotide sequence: TGCAGCGTACTAAGGGGGACCACCGGGGAGCTGTTTTTT.

The V gene is TRBV9, the J gene TRBJ2-1; 10 bases map to TRBD2. The germline gives CDR1 SGDLS, CDR2 YYNGEE. This CDR3 has 17 residues. The V and J ends lost 4 bases and 0 bases, in that order; junction bases with no gene match: 7. The CDR3 spells CASSLRLAGGSYNEQFF. The CDR3 region has the DNA TGTGCCAGCAGCCTCCGCTTAGCGGGAGGCTCCTACAATGAGCAGTTCTTC.

The chain uses TRBV4-2 and TRBJ2-7; 8 nucleotides align to TRBD1. CDR1 is LGHNA and CDR2 is YNFKEQ in the germline V gene. This CDR3 is built from 16 residues. V lost 0 bases, J lost 0 bases, and 4 bases stayed unmatched. CDR3 in DNA: TGTGCCAGCAGCCAAGATCAGGGGGCCAGCTCCTACGAGCAGTACTTC. Encoded protein: CASSQDQGASSYEQYF.

The chain recombines TRBV2 with TRBJ2-5, with TRBD2 identical over 13 bases. After removal of 7 bases from V and 4 bases from J, the junction contained 9 bases not matched to a gene. This CDR3 spans 16 amino acids. Germline values: CDR1 SNHLY, CDR2 FYNNEI. The CDR3 bases are TGTGCCAGCATCCCAGGACTAGCGGGAGTCTCAGAGACCCAGTACTTC. It specifies CASIPGLAGVSETQYF.

This clone was seen just once. The gene calls are TRBV6-6 and TRBJ1-5, with D unresolved. This CDR3 comprises 14 residues. With 6 bases removed from V and 0 bases from J, the gap between germline ends came to 9 bases. From germline, CDR1 is MNHNY and CDR2 SVGAGI (reference sequence). The CDR3 DNA sequence: TGTGCCAGCAGCGAATCCTATAGCAATCAGCCCCAGCATTTT. The encoded protein is CASSESYSNQPQHF.

The CDR3: CATSSGVAGGYKEFF. The CDR3 nucleotides are TGTGCCACCAGCAGCGGGGTAGCGGGAGGGTATAAGGAGTTCTTC. The V gene is TRBV15, the J gene TRBJ2-1, with TRBD2 identical over 11 bases. The CDR3 is 15 residues long. J gave up 14 bases and V 3 bases, and 12 bases lay outside the gene matches. The germline CDR1 and CDR2 sequences are LNHNV and YYDKDF (reference sequence).

In its sample, this clone was seen a few times. The V gene is TRBV5-1, the J gene TRBJ1-1; the D is unclear. This CDR3 is 13 amino acids long. Trimming removed 2 bases from V and 3 bases from J, with 8 bases in between. Germline V gene data show CDR1 as SGHRS and CDR2 as YFSETQ. The CDR3 DNA is TGCGCCAGCAGCTTTTCGGGGTACACTGAAGCTTTCTTT. Translating gives CASSFSGYTEAFF.

This chain joins TRBV6-6 and TRBJ1-1; 7 positions match TRBD1. The CDR3 length is 15 residues. CDR1 and CDR2 (germline): MNHNY, SVGAGI (reference sequence). V lost 3 bases, J lost 1 base, and 5 bases stayed unmatched. CDR3 DNA: TGTGCCAGCAGTTATGTGGACAGGAAGAACACTGAAGCTTTCTTT. It encodes CASSYVDRKNTEAFF.